This TCR beta chain was identified during a study of CD8 T cells in ankylosing spondylitis. General study points: In ankylosing spondylitis patients, matched synovial fluid reportedly showed significant enrichment of disease-linked clones. Ankylosing spondylitis blood appeared to be characterized by a TCR beta motif of 7 to 9 highly homologous variants.

The germline V and J ends were trimmed by 5 bases and 8 bases, with 18 bases remaining between them. Germline CDR1 is SQVTM and CDR2 is ANQGSEA. This CDR3 comprises 14 residues. One entry per CDR3 protein results from TCRdb running MiXCR on the 5' RACE reads. Seen here are around 490,000 distinct CDR3 sequences, under 5.5% observed once, and the top ten hold around 3.5%. This clonotype appeared many times. The antigen remains undetermined. This chain connects TRBV29-1 to TRBJ1-4; possible D gene TRBD1, 5 bases. The TCR originated in a male donor with ankylosing spondylitis. Sequenced input: blood, either unsorted or a sorted T cell fraction (not recorded which). In DNA form, the CDR3 reads TGCAGCGTTCTGGGTTGGGGCTCCTCAGAAAAACTGTTTTTT. Protein: CSVLGWGSSEKLFF.